Reported below is one TCR beta chain. An amount of RNA that ranged from roughly 0.5 to 1 ug was reverse transcribed with random hexamers. MiXCR, run by TCRdb on the immunoSEQ multiplex PCR reads, gives a single entry per CDR3 protein. The sample lists about 300,000 distinct CDR3 sequences; 70% to 90% were seen once. These data are taken from a study of CD8 T cells in Susac syndrome. Trimming stripped 5 bases from V and 5 bases from J, with 14 bases between. Germline CDR1 reads MNHEY; CDR2 reads SVGAGI. The CDR3 is 14 amino acids. Input material: CD8+ T cells from PBMCs. The rearrangement uses TRBV6-5 and TRBJ2-3; a possible D gene is TRBD1 (6 bases). The sequence was collected from a human donor with multiple sclerosis. The chain's CDR3 is CASSPYLQGDTQYF. The CDR3, as DNA: TGTGCCAGCAGTCCCTATCTACAGGGAGATACGCAGTATTTT.